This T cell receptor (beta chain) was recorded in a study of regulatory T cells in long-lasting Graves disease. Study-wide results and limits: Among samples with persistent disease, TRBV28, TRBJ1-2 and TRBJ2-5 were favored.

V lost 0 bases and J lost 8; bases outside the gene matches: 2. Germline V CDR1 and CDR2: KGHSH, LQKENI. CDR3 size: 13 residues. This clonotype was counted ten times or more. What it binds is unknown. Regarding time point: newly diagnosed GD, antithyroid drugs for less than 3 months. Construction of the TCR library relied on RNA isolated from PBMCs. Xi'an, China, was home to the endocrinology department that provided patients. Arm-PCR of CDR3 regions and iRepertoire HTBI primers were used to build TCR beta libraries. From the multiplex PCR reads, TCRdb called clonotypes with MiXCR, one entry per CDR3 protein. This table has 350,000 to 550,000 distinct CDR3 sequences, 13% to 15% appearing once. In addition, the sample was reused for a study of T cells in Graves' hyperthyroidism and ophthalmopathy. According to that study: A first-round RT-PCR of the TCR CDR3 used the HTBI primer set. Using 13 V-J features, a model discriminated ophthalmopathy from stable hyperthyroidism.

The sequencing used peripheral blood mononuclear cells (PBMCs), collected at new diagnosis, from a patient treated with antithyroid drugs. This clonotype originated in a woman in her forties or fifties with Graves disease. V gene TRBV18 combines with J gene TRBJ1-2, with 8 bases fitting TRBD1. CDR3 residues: CASSPPGQEGYTF. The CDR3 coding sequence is TGTGCCAGCTCACCACCGGGACAGGAAGGCTACACCTTC.